This record covers a single T cell receptor (beta chain). These data come from a study of blood T cell repertoires in COVID-19. Sequencing used immunoSEQ multiplex PCR; TCRdb keeps in-frame clones, though not all of them. The profile shows around 450,000 clones, 75% to 90% of them singletons. Trimming shortened V by 1 base and J by 0 bases, and 8 bases separated the two germline ends. Germline loops: CDR1 SQVTM, CDR2 ANQGSEA. The CDR3 is made up of 14 amino acids. Sequenced: peripheral blood. The chain recombines TRBV29-1 with TRBJ2-3; D is possibly TRBD1 (6 bases). The receptor was derived from a woman aged 30 to 39 with acute or convalescent COVID-19. The CDR3 DNA sequence: TGCAGCGTTGAAGTGGGGGCAAGCACAGATACGCAGTATTTT. Protein sequence: CSVEVGASTDTQYF.